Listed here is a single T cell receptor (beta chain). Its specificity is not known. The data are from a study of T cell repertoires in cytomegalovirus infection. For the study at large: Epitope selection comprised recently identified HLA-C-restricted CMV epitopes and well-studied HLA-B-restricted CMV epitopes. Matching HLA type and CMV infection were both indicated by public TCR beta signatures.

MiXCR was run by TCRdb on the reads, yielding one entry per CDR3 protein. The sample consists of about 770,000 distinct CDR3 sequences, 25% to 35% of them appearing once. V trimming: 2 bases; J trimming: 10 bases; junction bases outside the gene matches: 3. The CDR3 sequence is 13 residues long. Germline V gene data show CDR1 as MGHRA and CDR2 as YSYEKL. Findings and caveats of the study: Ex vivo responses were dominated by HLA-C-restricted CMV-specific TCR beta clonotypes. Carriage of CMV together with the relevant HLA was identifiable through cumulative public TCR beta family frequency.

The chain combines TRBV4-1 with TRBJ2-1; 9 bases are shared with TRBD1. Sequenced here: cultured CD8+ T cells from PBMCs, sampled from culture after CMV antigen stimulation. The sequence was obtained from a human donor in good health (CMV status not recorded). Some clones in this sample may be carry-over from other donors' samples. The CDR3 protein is CASSQIGQGEQFF. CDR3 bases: TGCGCCAGCAGCCAAATTGGACAGGGGGAGCAGTTCTTC.